These T cell receptor beta chains were read from a single sample in a study of T cells in Graves' hyperthyroidism and ophthalmopathy. TCRdb redid the calling of the multiplex PCR reads with MiXCR, one entry per CDR3 protein. Of some 270,000 distinct CDR3 sequences in the sample, almost 25% were seen once. Sequenced: blood. The source of these receptors is a woman in her thirties or forties with Graves' ophthalmopathy. The CDR3 runs from the conserved cysteine through the conserved F or W. D genes are given only for firm matches. Clone size is stated in some rows and not others, as once, few, many or a class when expanded.

>NA|many|TRBJ2-2|TRBV28
CASSRDLNTGELFF
TGTGCCAGCAGCCGGGATCTGAACACCGGGGAGCTGTTTTTT
>NA|few|TRBJ2-5|TRBV29-1
CSLFGGETQYF
TGCAGCCTCTTCGGAGGAGAGACCCAGTACTTC
>NA|NA|TRBJ2-5|TRBV11-2
CASSHNIGQDETQYF
TGTGCCAGCAGTCACAATATCGGGCAGGACGAGACCCAGTACTTC
>TRBD2|many|TRBJ2-5|TRBV13
CASSSRGAGGPYQETQYF
TGTGCCAGCAGCTCCCGCGGGGCGGGAGGGCCATACCAAGAGACCCAGTACTTC
>TRBD1|NA|TRBJ2-7|TRBV7-3
CASSLTAGGQGLNEQYF
TGTGCCAGCAGCTTAACGGCAGGTGGACAGGGGCTTAACGAGCAGTACTTC
>NA|many|TRBJ2-2|TRBV12-3/TRBV12-4
CASSPPWTNTGELFF
TGTGCCAGCAGTCCCCCGTGGACGAACACCGGGGAGCTGTTTTTT
>TRBD1|NA|TRBJ1-1|TRBV28
CASSPQLGQPYTEAFF
TGTGCCAGCAGTCCGCAATTGGGACAGCCGTACACTGAAGCTTTCTTT
>NA|NA|TRBJ2-7|TRBV9
CVSSVGGTPLYEQYF
TGTGTCAGCAGCGTAGGCGGGACTCCTCTCTACGAGCAGTACTTC
>NA|many|TRBJ1-2|TRBV4-1
CASSSSNGAGYTF
TGCGCCAGCAGCTCTAGCAACGGGGCTGGCTACACCTTC
>NA|many|TRBJ1-5|TRBV19
CASQIDSTISNQPQHF
TGTGCCAGTCAGATTGACAGTACCATAAGCAATCAGCCCCAGCATTTT
>NA|many|TRBJ2-7|TRBV5-5
CASSSRWAYEQYF
TGTGCCAGCAGCTCCCGGTGGGCCTACGAGCAGTACTTC
>NA|many|TRBJ1-5|TRBV19
CASSIRDNQPQHF
TGTGCCAGTAGTATCAGAGACAATCAGCCCCAGCATTTT
>NA|many|TRBJ1-3|TRBV7-9
CASSLQGRTLNTIYF
TGTGCCAGCAGCTTGCAGGGACGGACACTTAACACCATATATTTT
>TRBD1|few|TRBJ1-2|TRBV6-1
CASTIDRGSGYTF
TGTGCCAGCACTATTGACAGGGGAAGTGGCTACACCTTC
>TRBD1|many|TRBJ1-2|TRBV6-5
CASSYTGQGSHYGYTF
TGTGCCAGCAGTTACACCGGACAGGGTTCGCACTATGGCTACACCTTC
>TRBD1|many|TRBJ2-7|TRBV2
CASSEVQGAYEQYF
TGTGCCAGCAGTGAAGTACAGGGGGCTTACGAGCAGTACTTC
>NA|many|TRBJ2-4|TRBV30
CAWSPERGRPQNIQYF
TGTGCCTGGAGTCCTGAAAGGGGACGGCCCCAAAACATTCAGTACTTC
>TRBD1|many|TRBJ1-5|TRBV6-1
CASSGDRAGWSNQPQHF
TGTGCCAGCAGTGGGGACAGGGCAGGGTGGAGCAATCAGCCCCAGCATTTT
>TRBD2|NA|TRBJ2-7|TRBV29-1
CSVRLADPYEQYF
TGCAGCGTCCGACTAGCGGACCCCTACGAGCAGTACTTC
>TRBD1|NA|TRBJ1-2|TRBV28
CASSSRQGAKGYTF
TGTGCCAGCAGTTCAAGACAGGGGGCCAAAGGCTACACCTTC
>NA|many|TRBJ2-2|TRBV6-5
CASSSIHSYTGELFF
TGTGCCAGCAGTTCTATACATAGCTACACCGGGGAGCTGTTTTTT
>NA|many|TRBJ2-5|TRBV18
CASSPTSGSRETQYF
TGTGCCAGCTCACCGACTTCAGGGTCACGGGAGACCCAGTACTTC
>TRBD1|many|TRBJ1-2|TRBV7-8
CASSPFQGAFYGYTF
TGTGCCAGCAGCCCTTTCCAGGGGGCGTTCTATGGCTACACCTTC
>NA|NA|TRBJ1-1|TRBV29-1
CSVFTLGNTEASF
TGCAGCGTCTTCACTCTGGGGAACACTGAAGCTTCCTTT
>NA|many|TRBJ2-5|TRBV6-5
CATAHLAGLGQETQYF
TGTGCCACCGCACACCTTGCAGGTCTGGGCCAAGAGACCCAGTACTTC
>NA|NA|TRBJ2-7|TRBV30
CAWGTYEQYF
TGTGCCTGGGGGACCTACGAGCAGTACTTC
>NA|few|TRBJ1-1|TRBV11-2
CASSLGWGIPNTEAFF
TGTGCCAGCAGCTTGGGTTGGGGTATCCCAAACACTGAAGCTTTCTTT
>TRBD2|NA|TRBJ2-1|TRBV12-3/TRBV12-4
CASSLGEGGSYEQFF
TGTGCCAGCAGTTTAGGAGAGGGAGGGTCCTACGAGCAGTTCTTC
>NA|NA|TRBJ2-5|TRBV6-1
CASSVTALDQETQYF
TGTGCCAGCTCTGTGACGGCTCTGGACCAAGAGACCCAGTACTTC
>NA|many|TRBJ2-4|TRBV20-1
CSAMGVKGKNIQYF
TGCAGTGCTATGGGGGTTAAGGGAAAAAACATTCAGTACTTC
>TRBD2|many|TRBJ2-2|TRBV6-2/TRBV6-3
CASSYSGGSGRANTGELFF
TGTGCCAGCAGTTACTCCGGGGGTAGCGGGAGGGCAAACACCGGGGAGCTGTTTTTT
>TRBD1|many|TRBJ1-2|TRBV15
CATSSDRGNYGYTF
TGTGCCACCAGCAGCGACAGGGGAAATTATGGCTACACCTTC
>NA|many|TRBJ1-5|TRBV4-1
CASSAANSGSNQPQHF
TGCGCCAGCAGCGCGGCGAACTCAGGTAGCAATCAGCCCCAGCATTTT
>NA|NA|TRBJ1-5|TRBV6-2/TRBV6-3
CASSTGLGLAQPQHF
TGTGCCAGCAGTACCGGATTAGGACTCGCTCAGCCCCAGCATTTT
>TRBD1|once|TRBJ2-7|TRBV27
CASSLRARGPHEQCF
TGTGCCAGCAGTTTAAGGGCCAGGGGGCCTCACGAGCAGTGCTTC
>NA|many|TRBJ1-1|TRBV12-3/TRBV12-4
CASSPRMNTEAFF
TGTGCCAGCAGCCCACGGATGAACACTGAAGCTTTCTTT
>NA|many|TRBJ2-5|TRBV24-1
CATSEVNGETQYF
TGTGCCACCAGTGAGGTGAATGGAGAGACCCAGTACTTC
>NA|many|TRBJ1-2|TRBV2
CASSERQGRNYGYTF
TGTGCCAGCAGTGAAAGGCAGGGTCGGAACTATGGCTACACCTTC
>NA|NA|TRBJ2-5|TRBV18
CASSPQQIIQETQYF
TGTGCCAGCTCACCTCAACAGATAATCCAAGAGACCCAGTACTTC
>NA|NA|TRBJ1-1|TRBV28
CASNPTGLQAFF
TGTGCCAGCAACCCTACGGGTCTACAAGCTTTCTTT
>TRBD2|many|TRBJ2-7|TRBV7-8
CASSLAPSGGRLGSYEQYF
TGTGCCAGCAGCTTAGCTCCTAGCGGGGGACGACTAGGGTCCTACGAGCAGTACTTC
>NA|many|TRBJ1-1|TRBV19
CASSPPAANTEAFF
TGTGCCAGTAGTCCCCCGGCCGCGAACACTGAAGCTTTCTTT
>TRBD1|NA|TRBJ2-7|TRBV20-1
CSAPGQGDEQYF
TGCAGTGCACCCGGACAGGGCGACGAGCAGTACTTC
>NA|many|TRBJ2-7|TRBV5-1
CASSLTRQSSKYEQYF
TGCGCCAGCAGCCTTACTAGACAGTCCTCAAAGTACGAGCAGTACTTC
>TRBD1|few|TRBJ2-7|TRBV6-1
CASVTWTGHEQYF
TGTGCCAGCGTGACGTGGACAGGCCACGAGCAGTACTTC